The entry below describes one T cell receptor beta chain. This clone was picked up a small number of times. Its cognate antigen has yet to be identified. The input lacks base qualities; no much larger clone sits a single base away. This record belongs to a study of blood T cell repertoires in COVID-19 (dated by TCRdb to 2019 to 2021). Regarding the study in general: The collaborator samples originated in the United States, Italy and Spain and spanned the acute and convalescent phases of COVID-19. The prospective study material was composed of cDNA or gDNA derived from T cells, B-cell-depleted T cells, or PBMCs. The dataset comprised deeply sampled blood TCRbeta repertoires from subjects exposed to, actively infected with, or recovered from COVID-19. The repertoires were released in a freely available public database meant as a resource for research on the immune response to SARS-CoV-2. The samples were drawn from two sources: the first 160 participants of the ongoing ImmuneRACE study, and fewer than 1,500 subjects contributed by 6 global collaborators. Sample metadata almost always included a de-identified subject ID, COVID-19 status, age in years and sex. Where available, HLA class I and class II types were taken from metadata supplied by the sample provider and were not determined by assay-based typing.

The CDR3 starts with the cysteine, ends with the phenylalanine, and has 18 residues. Left in the record is the CDR3 DNA by itself, 54 bases read in frame from the first base. Trimming leaves V shorter by 8 bases and J shorter by 0 bases, with the junction holding 14 bases beyond the gene matches. CDR1 and CDR2 were assigned from the germline V gene as MDHEN and SYDVKM. Overall results and qualifications from the work: The quantity of clinical and demographic metadata differed by source and by participant and was supplied without curation.

TCRbeta CDR3 regions were amplified from genomic DNA using the immunoSEQ Assay, a bias-controlled multiplex PCR. The authors processed their data as follows. The number of nucleated cells in each sample was estimated by amplification of reference gene primers within the assay. To quantify the absolute abundance of each unique TCRbeta CDR3 rearrangement, sequence reads were collapsed and filtered. For each sample, productive Simpson clonality was calculated as the square root of Simpson's diversity index across productive rearrangements. What TCRdb holds here is the immuneACCESS table cut down to in-frame rearrangements. Part of the clones is not present; checked against another copy, under half of the missing clones reflect an unresolved V gene, and the others are unexplained. V and J calls and clone size follow that table, whereas D and trimming were derived from the DNA. Across this sample there are about 110,000 clones, with 75% to 85% seen only once. 7.9% of the sample rests with the top ten.

The collaborating institutions used their own protocols to collect whole blood in K2EDTA tubes. For TCRbeta analysis, collaborators shipped samples in one of three forms: frozen whole blood, isolated PBMCs, or DNA extracted from either of those sample types. The chain is assembled from TRBV28 and TRBJ1-4; TRBD1 matches 8 bases in the middle. The sample taken for sequencing was peripheral blood. This receptor was obtained from a woman older than 75 with active or convalescent COVID-19. CDR3 sequence: CASLSGQGGVATNEKLFF. At the DNA level, the sequence is TGTGCCAGCCTTTCCGGACAGGGCGGCGTAGCAACTAATGAAAAACTGTTTTTT.